This T cell receptor beta chain is drawn from a study of T cell changes during pregnancy in multiple sclerosis. Clones were read by immunoSEQ multiplex PCR, and TCRdb kept only the in-frame ones, dropping some. Of 40,000 to 60,000 clones listed, roughly 94% are singletons. With 3 bases removed from V and 0 bases from J, the gap between germline ends came to 12 bases. This CDR3 is built from 15 residues. Germline V gene sequence: CDR1 MGHRA, CDR2 YSYEKL. This specimen consisted of CD8+ T cells from peripheral blood mononuclear cells, obtained before pregnancy. The source of this sequence is a female donor with multiple sclerosis, enrolled in a pregnancy study. This rearrangement joins TRBV4-1 to TRBJ2-7, with D possibly TRBD2 on 5 matching bases. DNA of the CDR3: TGCGCCAGCAGCCAGGCCCGGGATAGCTCCTACGAGCAGTACTTC. Protein: CASSQARDSSYEQYF.